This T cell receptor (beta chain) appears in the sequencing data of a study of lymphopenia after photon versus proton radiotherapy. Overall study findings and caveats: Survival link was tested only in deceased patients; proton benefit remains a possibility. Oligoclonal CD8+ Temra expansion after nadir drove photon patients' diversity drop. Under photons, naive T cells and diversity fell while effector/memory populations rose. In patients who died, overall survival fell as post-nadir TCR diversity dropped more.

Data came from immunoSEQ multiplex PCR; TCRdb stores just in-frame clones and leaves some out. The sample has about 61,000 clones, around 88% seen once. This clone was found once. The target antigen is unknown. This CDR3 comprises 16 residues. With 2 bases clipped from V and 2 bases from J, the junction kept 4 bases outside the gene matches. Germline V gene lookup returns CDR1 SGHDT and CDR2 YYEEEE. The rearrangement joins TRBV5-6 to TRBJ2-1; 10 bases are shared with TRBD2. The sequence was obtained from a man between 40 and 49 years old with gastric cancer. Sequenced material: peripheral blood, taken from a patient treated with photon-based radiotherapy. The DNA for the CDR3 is TGTGCCAGCAGCTTTTTAGCGGGGGGTACCTACAATGAGCAGTTCTTC. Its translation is CASSFLAGGTYNEQFF. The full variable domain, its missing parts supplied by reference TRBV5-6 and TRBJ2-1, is DAGVTQSPTHLIKTRGQQVTLRCSPKSGHDTVSWYQQALGQGPQFIFQYYEEEERQRGNFPDRFSGHQFPNYSSELNVNALLLGDSALYLCASSFLAGGTYNEQFFGPGTRLTVL.